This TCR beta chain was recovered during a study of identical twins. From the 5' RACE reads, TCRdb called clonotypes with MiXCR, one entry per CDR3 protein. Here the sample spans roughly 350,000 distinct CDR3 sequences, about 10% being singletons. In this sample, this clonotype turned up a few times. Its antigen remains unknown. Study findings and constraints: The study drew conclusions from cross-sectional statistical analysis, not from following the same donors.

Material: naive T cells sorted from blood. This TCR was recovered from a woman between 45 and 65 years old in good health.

DNA for the CDR3: TGTGCCAGCAGCCGTCCCATAACCTCCCCCGGGGGAAACATTCAGTACTTC. Translated: CASSRPITSPGGNIQYF. The V call is TRBV11-2, the J call TRBJ2-4; a weak D match, TRBD2 (6 bases). Germline CDR1 SGHAT, CDR2 FQNNGV. V lost 5 bases, J lost 6 bases, and 23 bases lay in between. The CDR3 has 17 residues.